The 4 T cell receptor beta chains below come from one sample, sequenced in a study of T cells after yellow fever vaccination. Via MiXCR, TCRdb re-called the 5' RACE reads, giving one row per CDR3 protein. The sample contains under 200,000 distinct CDR3 sequences, more than 5.5% of which appear only once. The source was CD4+ T cells sorted from PBMCs, collected 4 to 6 days after the first yellow fever vaccination. The receptor set was obtained from a man between 18 and 29 years old who received the YFV17D yellow fever vaccine.

The table lists this clonotype with a few counts. The J gene is TRBJ2-7, the V gene TRBV20-1; 7 nucleotides align to TRBD1. Germline CDR1 reads DFQATT; CDR2 reads SNEGSKA (reference sequence). The CDR3 is 13 residues long. V lost 3 bases to trimming and J lost 9 bases; unmatched junction nucleotides: 11. In DNA, the CDR3 is TGCAGTGCTAGGGGGACAGCTGTCGGGGTGCAGTACTTC. This codes for CSARGTAVGVQYF.

This clonotype was observed a few times. The gene calls are TRBV7-2 and TRBJ2-1; 9 bases line up with TRBD1. V lost 3 bases, J lost 9 bases, and 9 bases stayed unmatched. Germline CDR1 SGHTA, CDR2 FQGNSA. This CDR3 is built from 15 residues. CDR3 amino acids: CASSFNRGLPIEQFF. The CDR3, as DNA: TGTGCCAGCAGCTTCAACAGGGGGCTCCCTATTGAGCAGTTCTTC.

This clonotype was counted ten times or more. The chain joins TRBV6-2 or TRBV6-3 to TRBJ2-3, with D perhaps matching TRBD2 (5 bases). V was cut by 5 bases and J by 7 bases, with 10 bases left in between. Germline lookup yields CDR1 MNHEY and CDR2 SVGEGT. The CDR3 length is 12 residues. The CDR3 here is CASSRGTNTQYF. The CDR3 nucleotides read TGTGCCAGCAGTCGGGGTACCAATACGCAGTATTTT.

The chain uses TRBV2 and TRBJ2-5; D is perhaps TRBD1 (6 bases). The germline CDR1 and CDR2 sequences are SNHLY and FYNNEI. The CDR3 totals 11 residues. The ends were cut back, 8 bases at V and 7 bases at J, with 11 bases in the middle. The CDR3 reads CASGRGGTQYF. The CDR3 DNA reads as TGTGCCAGCGGACGAGGGGGGACCCAGTACTTC. The variable domain in full, completed from reference TRBV2 and TRBJ2-5, reads EPEVTQTPSHQVTQMGQEVILRCVPISNHLYFYWYRQILGQKVEFLVSFYNNEISEKSEIFDDQFSVERPDGSNFTLKIRSTKLEDSAMYFCASGRGGTQYFGPGTRLLVL.